The clone carrying this T cell receptor (beta chain) turned up a few times. The antigen remains unidentified. A J-beta primer mix and a sample-barcoded 5' primer were used in a second PCR of roughly 6 to 11 cycles. TCRdb ran MiXCR on the 5' RACE reads and lists one entry per CDR3 protein. Of over 700,000 distinct CDR3 sequences listed, 40% to 65% are singletons. CDR3 length: 16 amino acids. Germline V gives CDR1 MGHRA, CDR2 YSYEKL. The V and J ends lost 0 bases and 0 bases respectively, with 11 bases between them. These data belong to a study of blood T cells in healthy people across ages. Study-wide points: It was not possible, with unsorted PBMCs, to conclusively compare naive and antigen-experienced cells. Per million T cells, TCR beta diversity dropped about linearly as age rose.

The specimen was blood. The sequence was collected from a man of 80 years or more in good health. This chain uses TRBV4-1 with TRBJ2-5, with D perhaps TRBD1 (5 bases). This chain's CDR3 is CASSQDPQGYQETQYF. CDR3 in DNA: TGCGCCAGCAGCCAAGATCCCCAGGGCTACCAAGAGACCCAGTACTTC.